These 14 T cell receptor beta chains were sequenced from one sample in a study of blood T cell repertoires in COVID-19. Sequencing was performed with immunoSEQ multiplex PCR; in TCRdb, only in-frame clones are kept and a portion is missing. The sample has under 85,000 clones; more than 75% are singletons. Sequencing input: peripheral blood. Receptor source: a woman aged 80 or over with active or convalescent COVID-19.

The gene calls are TRBV19 and TRBJ1-1; TRBD1 matches at 9 bases. The CDR3 length is 14 residues. Trimming cost V 5 bases and J 5 bases; bases outside gene matches: 6. Germline-derived CDR1 and CDR2 are LNHDA and SQIVND (reference sequence). The CDR3 is CASSGGTGTTEAFF. The CDR3, as DNA: TGTGCCAGTAGTGGTGGGACAGGGACGACTGAAGCTTTCTTT.

The CDR3 DNA follows: TGTGCCAGCAGTGTTCCCAGGGCAGGGTCACCCCTCCACTTT. As protein: CASSVPRAGSPLHF. The chain employs TRBV2 and TRBJ1-6, with D possibly being TRBD1 (5 bases). This CDR3 is 14 amino acids long. Trimming cost V 4 bases and J 10 bases, with 14 bases left between them. The germline gives CDR1 SNHLY, CDR2 FYNNEI.

This clone appeared once. The chain employs TRBV30 and TRBJ1-1; 10 bases are a match to TRBD1. Per the germline V gene, CDR1 is GTSNPN and CDR2 is SVGIG (reference sequence). The CDR3 contains 13 residues. J was trimmed by 5 bases and V by 3 bases; bases with no gene match: 3. The CDR3 DNA sequence: TGTGCCTGGAGGAAGGACAGGGGGACTGAAGCTTTCTTT. As protein: CAWRKDRGTEAFF.

To note about this clone: A read error may produce the germline difference seen at one junction end. The rearrangement links TRBV28 to TRBJ2-1, with TRBD2 identical over 9 bases. Germline lookup yields CDR1 MDHEN and CDR2 SYDVKM. The CDR3 has 12 amino acids. The CDR3 DNA is TGTGCCAACAGTCTAGCGGGGAGTGAGCAGTTCTTC. Amino acids: CANSLAGSEQFF.

This clone was seen a handful of times. V and J are TRBV30 and TRBJ1-1; 7 bases match TRBD1. V was pared by 8 bases and J by 1 base, with 7 bases of the junction left unmatched. The CDR3 extends over 13 amino acids. Germline V gene lookup returns CDR1 GTSNPN and CDR2 SVGIG (reference sequence). The CDR3 coding sequence is TGTGCCAGAGAGGGACAGCCGAACACTGAAGCTTTCTTT. Translation: CAREGQPNTEAFF.

The chain couples TRBV5-4 to TRBJ2-5, with a tentative D call TRBD1 (6 bases). There are 13 residues in the CDR3. V dropped 4 bases and J dropped 2 bases, with 9 bases sitting between them. Germline V gene lookup returns CDR1 SGHNT and CDR2 YYREEE (reference sequence). The CDR3 region has the DNA TGTGCCAGCAGCGATGGACAGCAAGAGACCCAGTACTTC. Its translation is CASSDGQQETQYF.

The chain is built from TRBV10-1 and TRBJ2-3; 10 nucleotides agree with TRBD1. Looked up from germline, CDR1 is WNHNN and CDR2 is SYGVQD (reference sequence). V gave up 8 bases and J gave up 1 base; unmatched junction bases: 18. The CDR3 is 19 residues long. The CDR3 loop reads CASSYGGQGSPARTDTQYF. The CDR3 DNA reads TGCGCCAGCTCCTACGGGGGACAGGGGTCCCCAGCCCGCACAGATACGCAGTATTTT.

The chain joins TRBV5-1 to TRBJ1-4; 8 bases map to TRBD1. The J segment lost 0 bases and the V segment lost 6 bases, leaving 4 bases of the junction unmatched. The CDR3 is 15 amino acids. Germline lookup yields CDR1 SGHRS and CDR2 YFSETQ. The CDR3 DNA reads TGCGCCAGCACCGGGGACAGGTCAACTAATGAAAAACTGTTTTTT. Translation: CASTGDRSTNEKLFF.

This clone was detected once. This chain uses TRBV21-1 with TRBJ2-4; the table's D call of TRBD2 was not tested on the DNA. TRBV21-1 is designated a pseudogene. This CDR3 is 17 amino acids long. DNA of the CDR3: TGTGCCAGCAGCAAAGCGGGACTAGCGGGGAACAAAAACATTCAGTACTTC. It codes for CASSKAGLAGNKNIQYF.

V and J are TRBV5-1 and TRBJ2-5, with a tentative D call TRBD2 (5 bases). Germline CDR1 and CDR2: SGHRS and YFSETQ. The CDR3 extends over 14 amino acids. Trimming removed 1 base from V and 2 bases from J, with 9 bases in between. Here the CDR3 DNA reads TGCGCCAGCAGCTTGACAGCGGAACAAGAGACCCAGTACTTC. Amino acid sequence: CASSLTAEQETQYF.

The CDR3 loop is CASSPRTGADTQYF. CDR3 sequence (DNA): TGTGCCAGCAGCCCCCGCACGGGGGCAGATACGCAGTATTTT. V gene TRBV13 combines with J gene TRBJ2-3; D might be TRBD2 (6 bases). Germline lookup yields CDR1 PRHDT and CDR2 FYEKMQ (reference sequence). The CDR3 is 14 amino acids. V was trimmed by 5 bases and J by 4 bases, leaving 13 bases between them.

The genes are TRBV10-3 and TRBJ2-7, with D unresolved. V was shortened by 0 bases and J by 1 base, with 7 bases between the two germline ends. CDR1 is ENHRY and CDR2 is SYGVKD in the germline V gene. The CDR3 totals 14 residues. CDR3 protein: CAISESTGSYEQYF. CDR3 sequence (DNA): TGTGCCATCAGTGAGTCGACTGGGTCCTACGAGCAGTACTTC.

The J gene is TRBJ2-2, the V gene TRBV9; TRBD2 aligns across 7 bases. V lost 0 bases and J lost 7; bases outside the gene matches: 3. The germline V gene encodes CDR1 SGDLS and CDR2 YYNGEE. The CDR3 totals 14 residues. CDR3 loop: CASSVVGEGGELFF. CDR3 bases: TGTGCCAGCAGCGTAGTCGGGGAGGGCGGGGAGCTGTTTTTT.

This clone was recorded only once. The chain combines TRBV4-1 with TRBJ2-3, with 15 bases lining up with TRBD2. The germline CDR1 and CDR2 sequences are MGHRA and YSYEKL. The length of the CDR3 is 21 residues. J gave up 3 bases and V 2 bases, and 15 bases lay outside the gene matches. CDR3 loop: CASSQTGTSGGPPVATDTQYF. Written as DNA, the CDR3 is TGCGCCAGCAGCCAAACCGGGACTAGCGGGGGGCCGCCTGTGGCTACAGATACGCAGTATTTT.